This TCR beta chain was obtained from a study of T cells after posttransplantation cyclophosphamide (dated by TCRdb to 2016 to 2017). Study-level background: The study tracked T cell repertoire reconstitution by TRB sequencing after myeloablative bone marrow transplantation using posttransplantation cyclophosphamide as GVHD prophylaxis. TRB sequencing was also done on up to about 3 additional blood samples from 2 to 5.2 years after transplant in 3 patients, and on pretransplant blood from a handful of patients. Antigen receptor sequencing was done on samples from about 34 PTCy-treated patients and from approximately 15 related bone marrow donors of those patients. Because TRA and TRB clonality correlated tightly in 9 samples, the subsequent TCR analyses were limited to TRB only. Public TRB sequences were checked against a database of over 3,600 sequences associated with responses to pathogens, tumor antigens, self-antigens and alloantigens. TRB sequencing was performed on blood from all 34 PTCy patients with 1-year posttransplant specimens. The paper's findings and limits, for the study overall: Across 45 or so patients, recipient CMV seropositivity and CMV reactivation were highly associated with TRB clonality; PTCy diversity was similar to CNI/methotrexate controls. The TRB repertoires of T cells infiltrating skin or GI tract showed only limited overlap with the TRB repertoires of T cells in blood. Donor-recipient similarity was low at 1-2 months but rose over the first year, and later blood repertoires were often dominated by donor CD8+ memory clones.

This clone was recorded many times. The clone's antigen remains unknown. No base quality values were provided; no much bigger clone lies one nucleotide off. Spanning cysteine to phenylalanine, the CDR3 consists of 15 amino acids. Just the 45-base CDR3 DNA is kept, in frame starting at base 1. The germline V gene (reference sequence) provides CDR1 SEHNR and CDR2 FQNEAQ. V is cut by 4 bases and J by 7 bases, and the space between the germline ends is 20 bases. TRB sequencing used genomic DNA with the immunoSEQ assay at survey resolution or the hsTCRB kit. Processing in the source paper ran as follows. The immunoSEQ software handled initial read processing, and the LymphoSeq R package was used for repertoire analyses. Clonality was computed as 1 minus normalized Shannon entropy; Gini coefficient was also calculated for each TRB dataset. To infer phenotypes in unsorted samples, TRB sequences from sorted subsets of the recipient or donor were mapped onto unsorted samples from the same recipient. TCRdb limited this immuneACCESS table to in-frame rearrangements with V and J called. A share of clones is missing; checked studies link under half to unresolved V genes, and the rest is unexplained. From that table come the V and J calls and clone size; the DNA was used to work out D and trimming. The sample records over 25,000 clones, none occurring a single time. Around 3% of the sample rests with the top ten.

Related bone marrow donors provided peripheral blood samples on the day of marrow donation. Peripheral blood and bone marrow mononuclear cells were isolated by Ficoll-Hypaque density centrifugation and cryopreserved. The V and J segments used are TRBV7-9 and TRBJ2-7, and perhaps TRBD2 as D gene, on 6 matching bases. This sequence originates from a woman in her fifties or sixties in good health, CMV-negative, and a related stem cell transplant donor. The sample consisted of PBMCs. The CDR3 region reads CASSSVLALRGEQYF. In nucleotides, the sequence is TGTGCCAGCAGCTCCGTTCTAGCGCTCCGTGGTGAGCAGTACTTC.